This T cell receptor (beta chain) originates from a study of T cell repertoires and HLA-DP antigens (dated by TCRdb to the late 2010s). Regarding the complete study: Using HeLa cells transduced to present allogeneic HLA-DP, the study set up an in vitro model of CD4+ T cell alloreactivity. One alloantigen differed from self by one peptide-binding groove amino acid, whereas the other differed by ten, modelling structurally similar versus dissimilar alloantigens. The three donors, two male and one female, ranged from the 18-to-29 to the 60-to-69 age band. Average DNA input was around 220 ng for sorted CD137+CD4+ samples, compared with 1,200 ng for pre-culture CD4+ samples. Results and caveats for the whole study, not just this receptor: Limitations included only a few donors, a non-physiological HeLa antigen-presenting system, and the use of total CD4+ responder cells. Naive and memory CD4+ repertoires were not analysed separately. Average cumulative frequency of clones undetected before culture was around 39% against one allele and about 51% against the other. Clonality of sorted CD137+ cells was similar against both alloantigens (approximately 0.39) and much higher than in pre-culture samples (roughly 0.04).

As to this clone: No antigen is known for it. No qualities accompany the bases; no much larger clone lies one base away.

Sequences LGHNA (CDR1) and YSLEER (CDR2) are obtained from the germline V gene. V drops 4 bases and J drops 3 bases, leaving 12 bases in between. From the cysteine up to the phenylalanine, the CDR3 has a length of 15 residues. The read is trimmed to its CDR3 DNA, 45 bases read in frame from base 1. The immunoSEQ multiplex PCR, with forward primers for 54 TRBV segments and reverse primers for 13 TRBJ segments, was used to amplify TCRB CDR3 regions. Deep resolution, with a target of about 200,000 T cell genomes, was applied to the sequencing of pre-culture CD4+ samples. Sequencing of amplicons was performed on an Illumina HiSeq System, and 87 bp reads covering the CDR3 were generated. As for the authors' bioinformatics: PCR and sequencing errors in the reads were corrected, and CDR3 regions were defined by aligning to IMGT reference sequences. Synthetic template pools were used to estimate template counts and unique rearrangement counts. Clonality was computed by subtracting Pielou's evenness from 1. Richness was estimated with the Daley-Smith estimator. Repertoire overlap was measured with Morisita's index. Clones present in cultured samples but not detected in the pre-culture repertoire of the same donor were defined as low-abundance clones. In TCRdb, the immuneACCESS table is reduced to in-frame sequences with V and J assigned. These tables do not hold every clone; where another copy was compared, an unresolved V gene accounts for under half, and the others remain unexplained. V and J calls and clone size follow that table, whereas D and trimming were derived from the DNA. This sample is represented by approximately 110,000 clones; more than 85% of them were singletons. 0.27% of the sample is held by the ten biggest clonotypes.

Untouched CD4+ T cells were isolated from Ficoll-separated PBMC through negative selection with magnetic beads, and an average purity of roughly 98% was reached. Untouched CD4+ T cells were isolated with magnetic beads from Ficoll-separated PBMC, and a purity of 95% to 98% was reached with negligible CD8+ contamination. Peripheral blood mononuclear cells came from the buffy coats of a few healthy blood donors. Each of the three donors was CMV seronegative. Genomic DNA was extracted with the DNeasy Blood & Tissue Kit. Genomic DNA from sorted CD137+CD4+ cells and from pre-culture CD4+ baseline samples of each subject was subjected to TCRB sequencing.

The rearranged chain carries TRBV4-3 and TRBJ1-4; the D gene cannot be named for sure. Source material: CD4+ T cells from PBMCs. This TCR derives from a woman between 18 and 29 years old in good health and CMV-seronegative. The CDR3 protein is CASSPTLLANEKLFF. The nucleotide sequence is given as TGCGCCAGCAGCCCAACCCTCCTGGCTAATGAAAAACTGTTTTTT.